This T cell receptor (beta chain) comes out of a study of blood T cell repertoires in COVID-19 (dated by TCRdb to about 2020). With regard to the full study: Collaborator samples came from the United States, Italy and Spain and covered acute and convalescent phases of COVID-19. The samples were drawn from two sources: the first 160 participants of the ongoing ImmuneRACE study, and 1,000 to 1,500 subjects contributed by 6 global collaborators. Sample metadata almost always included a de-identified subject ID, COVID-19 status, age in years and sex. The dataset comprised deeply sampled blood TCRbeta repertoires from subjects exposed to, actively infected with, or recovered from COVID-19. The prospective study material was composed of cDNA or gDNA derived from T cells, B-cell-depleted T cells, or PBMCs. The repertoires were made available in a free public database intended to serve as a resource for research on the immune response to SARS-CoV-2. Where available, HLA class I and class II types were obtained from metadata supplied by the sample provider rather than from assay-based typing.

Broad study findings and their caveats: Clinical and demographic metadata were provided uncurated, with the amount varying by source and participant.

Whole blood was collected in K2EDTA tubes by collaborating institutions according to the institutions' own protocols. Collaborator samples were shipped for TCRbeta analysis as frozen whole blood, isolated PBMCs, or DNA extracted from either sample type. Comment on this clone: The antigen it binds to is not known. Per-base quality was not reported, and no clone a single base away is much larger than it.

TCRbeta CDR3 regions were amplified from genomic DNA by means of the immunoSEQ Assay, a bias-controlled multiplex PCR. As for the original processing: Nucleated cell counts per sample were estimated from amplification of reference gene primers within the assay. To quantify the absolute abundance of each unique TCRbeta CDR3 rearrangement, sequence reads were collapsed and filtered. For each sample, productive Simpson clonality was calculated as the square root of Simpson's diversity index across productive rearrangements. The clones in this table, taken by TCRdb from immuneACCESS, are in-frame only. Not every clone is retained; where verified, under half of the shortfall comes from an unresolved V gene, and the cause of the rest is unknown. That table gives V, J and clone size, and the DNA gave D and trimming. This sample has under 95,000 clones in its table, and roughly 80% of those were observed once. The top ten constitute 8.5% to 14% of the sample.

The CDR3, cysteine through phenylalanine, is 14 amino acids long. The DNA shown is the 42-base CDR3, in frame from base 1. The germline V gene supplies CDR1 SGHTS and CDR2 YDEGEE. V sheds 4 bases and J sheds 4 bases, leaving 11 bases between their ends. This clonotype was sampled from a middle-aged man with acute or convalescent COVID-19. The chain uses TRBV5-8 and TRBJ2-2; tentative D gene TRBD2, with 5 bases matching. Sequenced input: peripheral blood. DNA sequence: TGTGCCAGCAGCCTCCGGGGAGTCACCGGGGAGCTGTTTTTT. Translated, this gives CASSLRGVTGELFF.